This TCR beta chain was sequenced in a study of blood T cell repertoires in COVID-19. Trimming cost V 6 bases and J 6 bases; bases outside gene matches: 12. The V gene's germline CDR1 is SGHTA and CDR2 FQGNSA. This CDR3 has 15 residues. Clones were read by immunoSEQ multiplex PCR, and TCRdb kept only the in-frame ones, dropping some. Among about 140,000 clones, 75% to 80% were seen once, and the ten largest hold around 9.5%. The sequencing sample was made of peripheral blood. This sequence joins TRBV7-2 and TRBJ2-7; 9 positions agree with TRBD1. This sequence originates from a woman aged 45 to 65 with active or convalescent COVID-19. This chain's CDR3 is CASRLSGTGYLEQYF. The CDR3 nucleotides read TGTGCCAGCAGATTGAGCGGGACAGGGTACCTCGAGCAGTACTTC.